These T cell receptor beta chains were read from a single sample in a study of shared clonotypes between healthy human individuals. The protocol was immunoSEQ multiplex PCR, while the TCRdb copy is restricted to in-frame clones and leaves out a portion. Among 980,000 or so clones, over 75% were seen once, and the ten largest hold approximately 1.5%. Sequencing was done on a sample of memory CD4+ T cells sorted from blood. The receptors stem from a man aged 18 to 35 in good health. Each CDR3 is given with its conserved first and last residue. D genes are given only for firm matches. Not all rows give a size; the values are once, few, many and, for expanded clones, a class.

d_call: .; j_call: TRBJ2-6; clone_size: .; v_call: TRBV28; cdr3_length: 15; cdr3_nt: TGTGCCAGCAGTTTAGGCGGGCCGGGGGCCAACGTCCTGACTTTC; cdr3_aa: CASSLGGPGANVLTF
d_call: .; j_call: TRBJ2-7; clone_size: .; v_call: TRBV7-2; cdr3_length: 14; cdr3_nt: TGTGCCAGCAGCGAAGCAGAGGGGATCTACGAGCAGTACTTC; cdr3_aa: CASSEAEGIYEQYF
d_call: TRBD1; j_call: TRBJ1-5; clone_size: .; v_call: TRBV19; cdr3_length: 12; cdr3_nt: TGTGCCAGTTCACAGGGGGATCAGCCCCAGCATTTT; cdr3_aa: CASSQGDQPQHF
d_call: TRBD1; j_call: TRBJ1-6; clone_size: .; v_call: TRBV5-1; cdr3_length: 14; cdr3_nt: TGCGCCAGCAGCCCGGGTACAGGGGTTTCACCCCTCCACTTT; cdr3_aa: CASSPGTGVSPLHF
d_call: .; j_call: TRBJ1-3; clone_size: .; v_call: TRBV5-1; cdr3_length: 13; cdr3_nt: TGCGCCAGCAGCCAGGGAGATGGAAACACCATATATTTT; cdr3_aa: CASSQGDGNTIYF
d_call: .; j_call: TRBJ1-6; clone_size: .; v_call: TRBV30; cdr3_length: 15; cdr3_nt: TGTGCCTGGAAGAAGCCCTACTTGGATAATTCACCCCTCCACTTT; cdr3_aa: CAWKKPYLDNSPLHF
d_call: TRBD1; j_call: TRBJ1-5; clone_size: .; v_call: TRBV5-3; cdr3_length: 17; cdr3_nt: TGTGCCAGAAGCAAGACAGGGAGAAAAAATAGCAATCAGCCCCAGCATTTT; cdr3_aa: CARSKTGRKNSNQPQHF
d_call: .; j_call: TRBJ2-5; clone_size: .; v_call: TRBV7-2; cdr3_length: 15; cdr3_nt: TGTGCCAGCAGCTTAGTCTCAGGCCAAGCGGAGACCCAGTACTTC; cdr3_aa: CASSLVSGQAETQYF
d_call: TRBD1; j_call: TRBJ1-6; clone_size: .; v_call: TRBV5-6; cdr3_length: 18; cdr3_nt: TGTGCCAGCAGCGTCAAGGGGACAGGGGAAAGGTTCAATTCACCCCTCCACTTT; cdr3_aa: CASSVKGTGERFNSPLHF
d_call: .; j_call: TRBJ1-5; clone_size: .; v_call: TRBV10-3; cdr3_length: 13; cdr3_nt: TGTGCCATCGGTTGGGGGGAGCGGCAGCCCCAGCATTTT; cdr3_aa: CAIGWGERQPQHF
d_call: .; j_call: TRBJ1-1; clone_size: .; v_call: TRBV5-1; cdr3_length: 14; cdr3_nt: TGCGCCAGCAGCCCCCAGTCAGCGAACACTGAAGCTTTCTTT; cdr3_aa: CASSPQSANTEAFF
d_call: .; j_call: TRBJ2-7; clone_size: .; v_call: TRBV30; cdr3_length: 11; cdr3_nt: TGTGCCTGGGAACACGCATACGAGCAGTACTTC; cdr3_aa: CAWEHAYEQYF
d_call: .; j_call: TRBJ2-5; clone_size: few; v_call: TRBV9; cdr3_length: 16; cdr3_nt: TGTGCCAGCAGCGCCACCTCTCAAACGTACCAAGAGACCCAGTACTTC; cdr3_aa: CASSATSQTYQETQYF
d_call: .; j_call: TRBJ1-1; clone_size: .; v_call: TRBV12-5; cdr3_length: 15; cdr3_nt: TGTGCTAGTGGTTTGGTATTGGGAGGGAGGACTGAAGCTTTCTTT; cdr3_aa: CASGLVLGGRTEAFF
d_call: .; j_call: TRBJ1-2; clone_size: once; v_call: TRBV7-3; cdr3_length: 13; cdr3_nt: TGTGCCAGCAGCCAGGACAACCTCGGAGGCTACACCTTC; cdr3_aa: CASSQDNLGGYTF
d_call: .; j_call: TRBJ1-3; clone_size: .; v_call: TRBV2; cdr3_length: 13; cdr3_nt: TGTGCCAGCAGGGCAGGGCCTGGAAACACCATATATTTT; cdr3_aa: CASRAGPGNTIYF
d_call: .; j_call: TRBJ1-1; clone_size: few; v_call: TRBV7-2; cdr3_length: 12; cdr3_nt: TGTGCCAGCAGCTTAGAACAGGGTGAAGCTTTCTTT; cdr3_aa: CASSLEQGEAFF
d_call: .; j_call: TRBJ2-3; clone_size: .; v_call: TRBV29-1; cdr3_length: 13; cdr3_nt: TGCAGCGTTGCCGTGGCGGGCACAGATACGCAGTATTTT; cdr3_aa: CSVAVAGTDTQYF
d_call: TRBD2; j_call: TRBJ2-1; clone_size: .; v_call: TRBV4-1; cdr3_length: 17; cdr3_nt: TGCGCCAGCAGCCAAGAGAGGGGACTAGCGGGAAGCAATGAGCAGTTCTTC; cdr3_aa: CASSQERGLAGSNEQFF
d_call: TRBD2; j_call: TRBJ2-7; clone_size: .; v_call: TRBV18; cdr3_length: 15; cdr3_nt: TGTGCCAGCTCCCCCAGACTAGCGGGAGAGAGCGAGCAGTACTTC; cdr3_aa: CASSPRLAGESEQYF
d_call: .; j_call: TRBJ1-2; clone_size: once; v_call: TRBV2; cdr3_length: 12; cdr3_nt: TGTGCCAGCAGTGGGCAGGGATGGGGCTACACCTTC; cdr3_aa: CASSGQGWGYTF
d_call: .; j_call: TRBJ2-3; clone_size: .; v_call: TRBV10-1; cdr3_length: 13; cdr3_nt: TGCGCCAGCAGTGAGTATTCGGACGGTACGCAGTATTTT; cdr3_aa: CASSEYSDGTQYF